Below are 29 T cell receptor beta chains sequenced from a single sample in a study of T cells in Graves' hyperthyroidism and ophthalmopathy. TCR beta CDR3 regions were amplified from RNA transcripts. The HTBI primer set was used in a first-round RT-PCR of the TCR CDR3. TCRdb itself ran the multiplex PCR reads through MiXCR, one entry per CDR3 protein. The data contain about 290,000 distinct CDR3 sequences, roughly 13% of them singletons. The sequenced sample consisted of blood. The receptors stem from a woman in her twenties or thirties with Graves' hyperthyroidism that later progressed to Graves' ophthalmopathy.

This clonotype was detected ten times or more. The chain is built from TRBV18 and TRBJ2-3, with D unclear. CDR1 is KGHSH and CDR2 is LQKENI in the germline V gene. The V end was cut by 0 bases, the J end by 3 bases, with 10 bases between. The CDR3 sequence is 15 residues long. The CDR3 region is CASSPPGPVTDTQYF. As DNA, the CDR3 is TGTGCCAGCTCACCACCTGGACCGGTGACAGATACGCAGTATTTT.

This clonotype occurred many times. The genes are TRBV7-2 and TRBJ2-2; D is ambiguous. CDR3 length: 13 residues. CDR1 is SGHTA, CDR2 FQGNSA, per germline. Trimming cost V 1 base and J 7 bases, with 7 bases left between them. CDR3 region: CASSLVADGELFF. The CDR3 bases are TGTGCCAGCAGCTTAGTGGCGGACGGGGAGCTGTTTTTT. The full variable domain, completed using reference TRBV7-2 and TRBJ2-2, is GAGVSQSPSNKVTEKGKDVELRCDPISGHTALYWYRQSLGQGLEFLIYFQGNSAPDKSGLPSDRFSAERTGGSVSTLTIQRTQQEDSAVYLCASSLVADGELFFGEGSRLTVL.

Regarding this clonotype: This may stem from a read error, because a much larger clone lies one nucleotide away. This chain joins TRBV7-9 and TRBJ2-3, with 10 bases that match TRBD2. V lost 3 bases, J lost 5 bases, and 5 bases stayed unmatched. Germline CDR1 and CDR2: SEHNR and FQNEAQ (reference sequence). The CDR3 covers 15 residues. CDR3 nucleotides: TGTGCCAGCAGCTTTCTAGCGGGAGACCTAGATACGCAGTATTTT. This translates into CASSFLAGDLDTQYF.

This clonotype occurred many times. J is TRBJ2-2 and V is TRBV12-3 or TRBV12-4; D call uncertain. The CDR3 sequence is 14 residues long. V lost 2 bases and J 7 bases, leaving 11 bases between the germline ends. The DNA of the CDR3 is TGTGCCAGCAGTTTAAGTTTGGGGATCGGGGAGCTGTTTTTT. It yields the protein CASSLSLGIGELFF.

In this sample, this clonotype turned up many times. This chain connects TRBV7-2 to TRBJ2-3, with D unclear. V was clipped by 0 bases and J by 0 bases, with 4 bases between them. Germline V CDR1 and CDR2: SGHTA, FQGNSA. The CDR3 sequence is 14 residues long. The CDR3 sequence is CASSLAYSTDTQYF. As DNA, the CDR3 is TGTGCCAGCAGCTTAGCGTACAGCACAGATACGCAGTATTTT. The whole variable domain, filled in from reference TRBV7-2 and TRBJ2-3, reads GAGVSQSPSNKVTEKGKDVELRCDPISGHTALYWYRQSLGQGLEFLIYFQGNSAPDKSGLPSDRFSAERTGGSVSTLTIQRTQQEDSAVYLCASSLAYSTDTQYFGPGTRLTVL.

This chain connects TRBV12-3 or TRBV12-4 to TRBJ1-1; D unresolved. V was pared by 3 bases and J by 2 bases, with 13 bases between. The CDR3 runs 15 residues. This CDR3 reads CASSLESQVNTEAFF. The CDR3 nucleotides are TGTGCCAGCAGTTTGGAATCCCAGGTAAACACTGAAGCTTTCTTT.

This clonotype was seen a handful of times. V usage is TRBV3-1 and J usage is TRBJ2-4; TRBD1 matches 7 bases. CDR1 is LGHDT, CDR2 YNNKEL, per germline (reference sequence). The CDR3 loop spans 14 amino acids. V lost 2 bases and J lost 16; bases outside the gene matches: 14. CDR3: CASSQTTHPGQIYF. The CDR3 coding sequence is TGTGCCAGCAGCCAAACCACCCATCCGGGACAGATATACTTC.

This clonotype has more than one count but fewer than ten. This chain uses TRBV9 with TRBJ2-4; unclear D gene. The CDR3 is 17 residues long. Trimming cost V 3 bases and J 0 bases, with 16 bases left between them. Germline V CDR1 and CDR2: SGDLS, YYNGEE. The CDR3 DNA reads TGTGCCAGCAGCGCTACAGCAACCCAAATAGCCAAAAACATTCAGTACTTC. Protein sequence: CASSATATQIAKNIQYF.

This clonotype was counted ten times or more. V and J are TRBV10-3 and TRBJ2-3; perhaps TRBD1 as D (6 bases). The CDR3 totals 14 residues. Trimming stripped 2 bases from V and 7 bases from J, with 13 bases between. The germline V gene has CDR1 ENHRY and CDR2 SYGVKD. The CDR3 here is CAISEGGRGNTQYF. The CDR3 DNA sequence: TGTGCCATCAGTGAGGGAGGCAGGGGAAATACGCAGTATTTT.

The genes are TRBV30 and TRBJ2-6; TRBD2 matches at 7 bases. The ends lost 8 bases at V and 4 bases at J; junction bases unmatched: 8. The CDR3 has 14 residues. The germline V gene encodes CDR1 GTSNPN and CDR2 SVGIG (reference sequence). The CDR3: CARTGGRGANVLTF. The CDR3 coding sequence is TGTGCCCGGACTGGCGGGAGAGGGGCCAACGTCCTGACTTTC. The full variable domain, rest sourced from reference TRBV30 and TRBJ2-6, is SQTIHQWPATLVQPVGSPLSLECTVEGTSNPNLYWYRQAAGRGLQLLFYSVGIGQISSEVPQNLSASRPQDRQFILSSKKLLLSDSGFYLCARTGGRGANVLTFGAGSRLTVL.

The V gene is TRBV5-1, the J gene TRBJ2-4; weak D call: TRBD1 (5 bases). Per germline, CDR1 SGHRS and CDR2 YFSETQ. V gave up 1 base and J gave up 5 bases, with 10 bases separating them. The CDR3 spans 14 residues. The CDR3 sequence is CASSLITRENIQYF. CDR3 nucleotides: TGCGCCAGCAGCTTGATTACCAGGGAAAACATTCAGTACTTC.

This clonotype was seen at least ten times. The chain couples TRBV4-2 to TRBJ2-1; perhaps TRBD2 as D (6 bases). The CDR3 has 13 amino acids. Between the trimmed V and J ends, which lost 3 bases and 8 bases, there was a span of 11 bases. CDR1 is LGHNA, CDR2 YNFKEQ, per germline. The CDR3 region has the DNA TGTGCCAGCAGCCAGTGGAGGGGTGATGAGCAGTTCTTC. It codes for CASSQWRGDEQFF.

In its sample, this clonotype was seen many times. V usage is TRBV6-1 and J usage is TRBJ1-6, with D perhaps matching TRBD1 (6 bases). V gave up 6 bases and J gave up 8 bases, with 17 bases separating them. The CDR3 has 15 residues. In germline, CDR1 is MNHNS, CDR2 SASEGT. CDR3 nucleotide sequence: TGTGCCAGCAGGCACAGGGCGGCCGGCGATTCACCCCTCCACTTT. It is translated as CASRHRAAGDSPLHF.

The chain recombines TRBV25-1 with TRBJ2-2; D gene uncertain. The CDR3 is 14 amino acids. V lost 10 bases and J 3 bases, leaving 15 bases between the germline ends. Germline-derived CDR1 and CDR2 are MGHDK and SYGVNS. The CDR3 DNA follows: TGTGCCACAGCACCGACACACGACACCGGGGAGCTGTTTTTT. Translating gives CATAPTHDTGELFF.

This clonotype was recorded at least ten times. The rearrangement links TRBV29-1 to TRBJ2-7; a possible D gene is TRBD1 (6 bases). Trimming shortened V by 4 bases and J by 3 bases, and 13 bases separated the two germline ends. Germline loops: CDR1 SQVTM, CDR2 ANQGSEA. The CDR3 sequence is 13 residues long. CDR3 in DNA: TGCAGCGTTGGTGGGGGCGGACGCTACGAGCAGTACTTC. As protein: CSVGGGGRYEQYF.

This clonotype was seen at least ten times. This CDR3 is CASSEETGTYNYGYTF. The CDR3 region has the DNA TGTGCCAGCAGTGAAGAGACCGGGACATATAACTATGGCTACACCTTC. The chain is built from TRBV2 and TRBJ1-2, with a weak D call TRBD1 (6 bases). The CDR3 is made up of 16 amino acids. The V end lost 1 base, the J end lost 1 base, and 13 bases lay between the germline ends. In germline, CDR1 is SNHLY, CDR2 FYNNEI.

This chain joins TRBV4-2 and TRBJ2-7; TRBD1 matches 10 bases. The CDR3 contains 16 residues. Germline V gene sequence: CDR1 LGHNA, CDR2 YNFKEQ. The ends lost 5 bases at V and 2 bases at J; junction bases unmatched: 9. The CDR3 reads CASSMGQGIEPYEQYF. In DNA form, the CDR3 reads TGTGCCAGCAGCATGGGACAGGGGATTGAGCCCTACGAGCAGTACTTC.

This clonotype was recorded many times. This rearrangement joins TRBV27 to TRBJ2-7, with D uncertain. V shed 5 bases and J shed 3 bases, with 14 bases lying between them. Germline CDR1 MNHEY, CDR2 SMNVEV (reference sequence). The CDR3 consists of 14 residues. The CDR3 DNA reads TGTGCCAGCAGTCTCCAAGGCGGCGACTACGAGCAGTACTTC. It translates to CASSLQGGDYEQYF.

This chain links TRBV29-1 with TRBJ2-1; 8 bases map to TRBD2. The CDR3 is 15 amino acids. With 4 bases clipped from V and 9 bases from J, the junction kept 14 bases outside the gene matches. Germline CDR1 is SQVTM and CDR2 is ANQGSEA. This chain's CDR3 is CSVVSQTSSGIEQFF. CDR3 nucleotide sequence: TGCAGCGTTGTATCCCAAACGAGTAGCGGGATTGAGCAGTTCTTC.

This clonotype was seen ten or more times. CDR3 bases: TGTGCCAGCAGCGCACGAGGGGGTGACTATGGCTACACCTTC. It yields the protein CASSARGGDYGYTF. V and J are TRBV28 and TRBJ1-2, with D perhaps TRBD1 (6 bases). The V gene lost 6 bases and the J gene lost 3 bases, with 14 bases spanning the gap. This CDR3 region has 14 residues. Looked up from germline, CDR1 is MDHEN and CDR2 is SYDVKM.

This chain links TRBV2 with TRBJ2-7; D perhaps matches TRBD1 (6 bases). With 6 bases removed from V and 4 bases from J, the gap between germline ends came to 19 bases. CDR1 is SNHLY, CDR2 FYNNEI, per germline. The CDR3 covers 15 residues. The DNA of the CDR3 is TGTGCCAGCAGGGGGAATCAGGGGCCTCTTTACGAGCAGTACTTC. Amino acids: CASRGNQGPLYEQYF.

This clonotype was recorded many times. It is unclear where the CDR3 begins or ends on the DNA, so no DNA is shown, and the CDR3 is as TCRdb lists it. The chain uses TRBV27 and TRBJ2-7. The length of the CDR3 is 13 amino acids, counting both ends. CDR1 is MNHEY and CDR2 is SMNVEV in the germline V gene (reference sequence). CDR3 sequence reads: CASSSSSSYEQYF.

The table lists this clonotype with many counts. The V call is TRBV28, the J call TRBJ2-7, with D tentatively TRBD1 (6 bases). There are 15 residues in the CDR3. Per the germline V gene, CDR1 is MDHEN and CDR2 is SYDVKM. V was trimmed by 5 bases and J by 2 bases, leaving 16 bases between them. CDR3 nucleotide sequence: TGTGCCAGCAGTCCGACCCGACAGGTCCCCTACGAGCAGTACTTC. Residues: CASSPTRQVPYEQYF.

At least ten counts were recorded for this clonotype. The V and J genes are TRBV7-2 and TRBJ2-4; 11 bases are a match to TRBD2. The trim removed 5 bases at V and 1 base at J, leaving 4 bases unmatched. The CDR3 sequence is 16 residues long. CDR1 is SGHTA, CDR2 FQGNSA, per germline. Here the CDR3 DNA reads TGTGCCAGCAGCGAAACTAGCGGGAGTGCCAAAAACATTCAGTACTTC. Its protein product is CASSETSGSAKNIQYF.

This clonotype was found many times. The V gene is TRBV6-5, the J gene TRBJ1-2; 11 bases match TRBD1. From germline, CDR1 is MNHEY and CDR2 SVGAGI. J lost 5 bases, V lost 0 bases, and 2 bases had no gene match. The CDR3 is 15 residues long. The CDR3 DNA follows: TGTGCCAGCAGTTACTCGGACAGGGGGCCGTATGGCTACACCTTC. It yields the protein CASSYSDRGPYGYTF.

This clonotype was counted ten times or more. The J gene is TRBJ2-7, the V gene TRBV7-9; D is perhaps TRBD1 or TRBD2 (5 bases each). The CDR3 totals 15 residues. The germline CDR1 and CDR2 sequences are SEHNR and FQNEAQ (reference sequence). Trimming removed 1 base at V and 6 bases at J, with 16 bases between. The DNA for the CDR3 is TGTGCCAGCAGCTTAGATCTGTCCCCGGGGCTCGAGCAGTACTTC. This encodes CASSLDLSPGLEQYF.

There are many counts of this clonotype. This chain connects TRBV5-6 to TRBJ2-5; a weak D match, TRBD1 (6 bases). V was clipped by 0 bases and J by 1 base, with 10 bases between them. Germline V lookup: CDR1 SGHDT, CDR2 YYEEEE. The CDR3 length is 15 residues. CDR3 DNA: TGTGCCAGCAGCTTGGCGGTGGGGGCCCAAGAGACCCAGTACTTC. Protein: CASSLAVGAQETQYF.

This clonotype came up many times. In DNA form, the CDR3 reads TGTGCCAGCGGAATCGAGGGGCCTACGAACACCGGGGAGCTGTTTTTT. It is translated as CASGIEGPTNTGELFF. The V and J genes are TRBV7-6 and TRBJ2-2, with D possibly called TRBD1 or TRBD2 (5 bases each). The germline V and J ends were trimmed by 8 bases and 0 bases, with 16 bases remaining between them. The germline V gene encodes CDR1 SGHVS and CDR2 FNYEAQ. The CDR3 has 16 amino acids.

This clonotype was seen repeatedly, ten times or more. V gene TRBV28 combines with J gene TRBJ1-6; D uncertain. The CDR3 consists of 15 residues. Germline values: CDR1 MDHEN, CDR2 SYDVKM. V lost 3 bases and J lost 9, with 15 bases in between. The CDR3: CASSFGQIDGSPLHF. CDR3 DNA sequence: TGTGCCAGCAGTTTCGGGCAGATCGATGGTTCACCCCTCCACTTT.